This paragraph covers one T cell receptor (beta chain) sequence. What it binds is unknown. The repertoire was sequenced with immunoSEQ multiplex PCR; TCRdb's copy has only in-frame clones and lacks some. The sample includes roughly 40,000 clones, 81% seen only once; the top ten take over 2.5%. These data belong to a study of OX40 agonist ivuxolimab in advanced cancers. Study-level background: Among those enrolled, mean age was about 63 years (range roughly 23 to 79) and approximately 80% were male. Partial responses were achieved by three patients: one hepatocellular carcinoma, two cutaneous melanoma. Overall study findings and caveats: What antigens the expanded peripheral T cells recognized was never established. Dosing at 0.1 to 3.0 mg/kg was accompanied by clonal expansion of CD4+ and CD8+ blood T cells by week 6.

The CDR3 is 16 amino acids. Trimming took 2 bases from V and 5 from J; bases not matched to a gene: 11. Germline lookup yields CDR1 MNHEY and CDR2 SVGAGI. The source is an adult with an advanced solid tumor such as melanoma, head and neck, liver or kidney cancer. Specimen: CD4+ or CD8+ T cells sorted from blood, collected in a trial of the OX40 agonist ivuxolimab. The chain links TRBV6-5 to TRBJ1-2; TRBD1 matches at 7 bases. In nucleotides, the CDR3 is TGTGCCAGCAGTTACGTGACAGGGAGTCCTTGGTATGGCTACACCTTC. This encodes CASSYVTGSPWYGYTF.